A single TCR beta chain is shown here with its context. Method: immunoSEQ multiplex PCR; TCRdb's copy keeps in-frame clones and lacks some. The sample includes 310,000 or so clones, 75% to 95% of them seen just once. Participants were aged about 18 to 89 years from some 24 US areas. These data are taken from a study of blood T cell repertoires in COVID-19. The germline gives CDR1 SGDLS, CDR2 YYNGEE. V lost 4 bases and J lost 3, with 16 bases in between. CDR3 length: 15 amino acids. V and J are TRBV9 and TRBJ2-5; maybe TRBD2 (5 bases). The sequenced material came from PBMCs or T cells enriched from blood (not recorded which). The clonotype comes from a woman under 40 who had recovered from COVID-19. CDR3 in amino acids: CASSPEEGSKETQYF. CDR3 sequence (DNA): TGTGCCAGCAGCCCTGAAGAGGGATCCAAAGAGACCCAGTACTTC.